Listed here are 8 T cell receptor beta chains from one sample, sequenced in a study of blood T cells in healthy people across ages. For the second PCR, which ran for roughly 7 to 11 cycles, a sample-barcoded 5' primer and a J-beta primer mix were used. TCRdb passed the 5' RACE reads through MiXCR, listing each CDR3 protein once. This table has 870,000 or so distinct CDR3 sequences, roughly 26% appearing once. Sequencing input: blood. The receptor set was obtained from a woman at least 80 years old in good health.

The table lists this clonotype with many counts. The chain uses TRBV5-6 and TRBJ2-5; 8 positions match TRBD1. This CDR3 has 15 amino acids. Germline lookup yields CDR1 SGHDT and CDR2 YYEEEE. V lost 0 bases, J lost 4 bases, and 5 bases stayed unmatched. CDR3 nucleotide sequence: TGTGCCAGCAGCTTGGAGGGACAGGTAGTAGAGACCCAGTACTTC. Protein sequence: CASSLEGQVVETQYF.

This clonotype was observed at least ten times. The chain combines TRBV7-2 with TRBJ1-1, with unresolved D. CDR1 is SGHTA and CDR2 is FQGNSA in the germline V gene. The V end lost 1 base, the J end lost 5 bases, and 8 bases lay between the germline ends. This CDR3 has 13 residues. The DNA for the CDR3 is TGTGCCAGCAGCTTAGGTAGTATGACTGAAGCTTTCTTT. It encodes CASSLGSMTEAFF. The variable domain in full, completed from reference TRBV7-2 and TRBJ1-1, reads GAGVSQSPSNKVTEKGKDVELRCDPISGHTALYWYRQSLGQGLEFLIYFQGNSAPDKSGLPSDRFSAERTGGSVSTLTIQRTQQEDSAVYLCASSLGSMTEAFFGQGTRLTVV.

The chain is built from TRBV20-1 and TRBJ1-1; D is unresolved. V lost 2 bases and J 5 bases, leaving 9 bases between the germline ends. Germline V gives CDR1 DFQATT, CDR2 SNEGSKA (reference sequence). This CDR3 region has 12 residues. The DNA for the CDR3 is TGCAGTGCTAGATTATTGAGGACTGAAGCTTTCTTT. This encodes CSARLLRTEAFF.

This rearrangement joins TRBV5-4 to TRBJ2-1; TRBD1 aligns across 8 bases. Per the germline V gene, CDR1 is SGHNT and CDR2 is YYREEE (reference sequence). The CDR3 contains 16 residues. The junction had 12 bases not matched to a gene; V was cut back by 4 bases and J by 6 bases. The CDR3 coding sequence is TGTGCCAGCAGCCCCGGACAGGGATCGTTGTCCAATGAGCAGTTCTTC. Protein product: CASSPGQGSLSNEQFF.

Many counts were recorded for this clonotype. V is TRBV4-1 and J is TRBJ1-2; perhaps TRBD1 as D (6 bases). The CDR3 extends over 13 amino acids. Per germline, CDR1 MGHRA and CDR2 YSYEKL. The V gene lost 3 bases and the J gene lost 7 bases, with 12 bases spanning the gap. The CDR3 DNA reads TGCGCCAGCAGCCATACAGGGACCGGTGGCTACACCTTC. Its protein is CASSHTGTGGYTF.

This clonotype occurred a few times. A much more abundant neighbour one base away suggests this may be a read error. This chain connects TRBV7-2 to TRBJ2-3; D is perhaps TRBD2 (5 bases). V was cut by 4 bases and J by 2 bases, with 10 bases left in between. This CDR3 has 14 residues. In germline, CDR1 is SGHTA, CDR2 FQGNSA. CDR3 DNA: TGTGCCAGCAGCTGCGGGCTAAACACAGATACGCAGTATTTT. It specifies CASSCGLNTDTQYF.

This clonotype has only a few counts. A read error may explain this, as a much larger clone is one base away. This sequence joins TRBV7-2 and TRBJ2-5, with D hard to call. This CDR3 comprises 14 residues. V lost 0 bases and J 11 bases, leaving 16 bases between the germline ends. Germline lookup yields CDR1 SGHTA and CDR2 FQGNSA. CDR3 amino acids: CASSLAALSYEQYF. In nucleotides, the CDR3 is TGTGCCAGCAGCTTAGCCGCTTTGAGCTATGAGCAGTACTTC.

Note on this clonotype: A much larger clone lies a single base off, so this may be a read error. The CDR3 nucleotides read TGTGCCATCAGCGGATCTCCGGGACTGGGGGAGACCCAGTACTTC. Translated: CAISGSPGLGETQYF. The chain has TRBV15 and TRBJ2-5, with D tentatively TRBD2 (6 bases). This CDR3 contains 15 residues. Per the germline V gene, CDR1 is LNHNV and CDR2 is YYDKDF (reference sequence).